A single T cell receptor (beta chain) is shown here with its context. This entry is derived from a study of blood T cell repertoires in COVID-19. Study context: Donors in the United States, Italy and Spain gave samples during acute or convalescent COVID-19. From T cells, B-cell-depleted T cells, or PBMCs came the material, which was cDNA or gDNA.

As handled by the study authors: Counts of nucleated cells, estimated from reference gene primer amplification, were obtained. The table came from immunoSEQ multiplex PCR; TCRdb's copy has only in-frame clones and leaves some out. The DNA gave D and trimming, while V, J and clone size come from that table. The table lists more than 85,000 clones, over 75% of them singletons. The specimen sequenced was peripheral blood. The receptor's source is a woman between 50 and 59 years old with acute or convalescent COVID-19.

DNA for the CDR3: TGTGCCAGCAGTTACTCTCTGTTCTCTGGAAACACCATATATTTT. It translates to CASSYSLFSGNTIYF. The chain links TRBV6-5 to TRBJ1-3; D gene uncertain. The CDR3 length is 15 residues. CDR1 MNHEY and CDR2 SVGAGI come from the germline V gene. V lost 0 bases and J lost 0, with 6 bases in between.